Each of the 21 T cell receptor beta chains below was sequenced from the same sample in a study of blood T cell repertoires in COVID-19. The method was immunoSEQ multiplex PCR; TCRdb's version includes in-frame clones alone and lacks a portion of them. The table has about 320,000 clones, approximately 88% seen once. The sample was peripheral blood. Receptors originate from a woman aged 30 to 39 with COVID-19, enrolled during active disease.

This clone showed up just once. The rearrangement joins TRBV12-3 or TRBV12-4 to TRBJ1-2, with 7 bases lining up with TRBD1. V shed 6 bases and J 13 bases; nucleotides not matched to a gene: 8. CDR3 length equals 11 residues. The CDR3 nucleotides are TGTGCCAGCAGCCTCGGACAGGCGATCACCTTC. Translation gives CASSLGQAITF.

This chain connects TRBV23-1 to TRBJ1-5; D not resolved. TRBV23-1 is recorded as an ORF, its role being uncertain. V dropped 8 bases and J dropped 3 bases, with 20 bases sitting between them. CDR3 size: 16 residues. The CDR3 DNA reads TGCGCCAGCCCCCCCTGGGCCTTCCCCCACAATCAGCCCCAGCATTTT. Its translation: CASPPWAFPHNQPQHF.

The chain couples TRBV5-6 to TRBJ2-5; 12 bases agree with TRBD2. The CDR3 has 16 amino acids. The J segment lost 5 bases and the V segment lost 4 bases, leaving 9 bases of the junction unmatched. The germline V gene has CDR1 SGHDT and CDR2 YYEEEE. The CDR3: CASSPSSGGAWETQYF. The DNA of the CDR3 is TGTGCCAGCAGCCCTTCTAGCGGGGGGGCCTGGGAGACCCAGTACTTC. The whole variable domain, remainder taken from reference TRBV5-6 and TRBJ2-5, is DAGVTQSPTHLIKTRGQQVTLRCSPKSGHDTVSWYQQALGQGPQFIFQYYEEEERQRGNFPDRFSGHQFPNYSSELNVNALLLGDSALYLCASSPSSGGAWETQYFGPGTRLLVL.

The chain joins TRBV9 to TRBJ1-4; unclear D gene. This CDR3 has 15 residues. V was clipped by 1 base and J by 3 bases, with 10 bases between them. CDR1 is SGDLS and CDR2 is YYNGEE in the germline V gene. CDR3 in DNA: TGTGCCAGCAGCGTATTGGGCCAGCCTAATGAAAAACTGTTTTTT. This encodes CASSVLGQPNEKLFF.

The J gene is TRBJ1-2, the V gene TRBV28, with TRBD1 identical over 11 bases. V trimming: 6 bases; J trimming: 0 bases; junction bases outside the gene matches: 12. Germline CDR1 and CDR2: MDHEN and SYDVKM. The CDR3 length is 18 residues. CDR3 nucleotide sequence: TGTGCCAGCAGGATAGCCGGGACAGGGGGATCCGCTAACTATGGCTACACCTTC. This sequence encodes CASRIAGTGGSANYGYTF.

This clone was counted a few times. The V call is TRBV9, the J call TRBJ2-3; 8 nucleotides line up with TRBD1. CDR3 length: 14 residues. The ends lost 0 bases at V and 9 bases at J; junction bases unmatched: 6. Germline V gene lookup returns CDR1 SGDLS and CDR2 YYNGEE. CDR3 nucleotides: TGTGCCAGCAGCGTAGAGGGCAGGGGGCAGACGCAGTATTTT. Protein: CASSVEGRGQTQYF.

This clone was counted between two and nine times. The chain employs TRBV7-8 and TRBJ1-5, with D uncertain. CDR3 size: 14 residues. The ends were cut back, 10 bases at V and 7 bases at J, with 20 bases in the middle. Looked up from germline, CDR1 is SGHVS and CDR2 is FQNEAQ. Here the CDR3 reads CATARGVPSQPQHF. CDR3 in DNA: TGTGCCACCGCTCGCGGGGTCCCTAGCCAGCCCCAGCATTTT.

This clone was seen just once. CDR3 sequence: CASTLNRGSEAFF. In DNA, the CDR3 is TGTGCCAGCACCCTTAACAGGGGCTCGGAAGCTTTCTTT. The rearrangement uses TRBV27 and TRBJ1-1; the match to TRBD1 covers 7 bases. The CDR3 length is 13 residues. Trimming took 7 bases from V and 8 from J; bases not matched to a gene: 10. Germline assignment: CDR1 MNHEY and CDR2 SMNVEV (reference sequence).

CDR3 nucleotide sequence: TGTGCCAGCAGCCAGAAGGGCCATCCGGGACAGGAACGGGTCGAGCAGTACGTC. This sequence encodes CASSQKGHPGQERVEQYV. This sequence joins TRBV4-2 and TRBJ2-7; TRBD1 aligns across 8 bases. The CDR3 runs 18 residues. Germline loops: CDR1 LGHNA, CDR2 YNFKEQ. The trim removed 3 bases at V and 6 bases at J, leaving 19 bases unmatched.

The chain employs TRBV2 and TRBJ2-2; 7 bases match TRBD2. This CDR3 region has 13 residues. Trimming cost V 9 bases and J 3 bases; bases outside gene matches: 4. The germline V gene has CDR1 SNHLY and CDR2 FYNNEI. The CDR3: CAREAGDTGELFF. DNA of the CDR3: TGTGCCAGGGAGGCGGGGGACACCGGGGAGCTGTTTTTT.

A note on this clone: Distinct nucleotide sequences in the sample also encode this CDR3. The chain links TRBV4-1 to TRBJ2-7; weak D call: TRBD2 (5 bases). Trimming cost V 0 bases and J 3 bases, with 6 bases left between them. Germline V gives CDR1 MGHRA, CDR2 YSYEKL. This CDR3 is 13 amino acids long. CDR3 region: CASSQDRGYEQYV. CDR3 sequence (DNA): TGCGCCAGCAGCCAAGATCGGGGCTACGAGCAGTACGTC.

In its sample, this clone was seen a few times. This sequence joins TRBV12-3 or TRBV12-4 and TRBJ1-2; D is unclear. V was trimmed by 3 bases and J by 8 bases, leaving 10 bases between them. This CDR3 has 12 amino acids. The CDR3 sequence is CASSLSQAGYTF. CDR3 sequence (DNA): TGTGCCAGCAGTTTGAGTCAGGCGGGCTACACCTTC.

The chain is built from TRBV7-2 and TRBJ2-3, with 10 nucleotides matching TRBD2. The CDR3 is 15 residues long. Germline V gives CDR1 SGHTA, CDR2 FQGNSA. The junction had 4 bases not matched to a gene; V was cut back by 5 bases and J by 2 bases. The CDR3 DNA sequence: TGTGCCAGCAGCCTTAGCGGGGGGAACACAGATACGCAGTATTTT. Its translation is CASSLSGGNTDTQYF. The variable domain in full, completed from reference TRBV7-2 and TRBJ2-3, reads GAGVSQSPSNKVTEKGKDVELRCDPISGHTALYWYRQSLGQGLEFLIYFQGNSAPDKSGLPSDRFSAERTGGSVSTLTIQRTQQEDSAVYLCASSLSGGNTDTQYFGPGTRLTVL.

The chain is built from TRBV18 and TRBJ2-7; tentatively, D is TRBD2 (6 bases). Germline V CDR1 and CDR2: KGHSH, LQKENI. V dropped 8 bases and J dropped 1 base, with 9 bases sitting between them. The CDR3 consists of 12 residues. Written as DNA, the CDR3 is TGTGCCAGCGCGGGGCTTTCCTACGAGCAGTACTTC. It codes for CASAGLSYEQYF. Full variable domain (rest looked up from reference TRBV18 and TRBJ2-7): NAGVMQNPRHLVRRRGQEARLRCSPMKGHSHVYWYRQLPEEGLKFMVYLQKENIIDESGMPKERFSAEFPKEGPSILRIQQVVRGDSAAYFCASAGLSYEQYFGPGTRLTVT.

The chain combines TRBV27 with TRBJ2-5; 9 nucleotides match TRBD1. Looked up from germline, CDR1 is MNHEY and CDR2 is SMNVEV (reference sequence). This CDR3 is 14 amino acids long. V lost 5 bases to trimming and J lost 2 bases; unmatched junction nucleotides: 3. CDR3 region: CASSQDRGQETQYF. The CDR3 DNA is TGTGCCAGCAGTCAGGACAGGGGACAAGAGACCCAGTACTTC.

V is TRBV4-1 and J is TRBJ1-4; 7 bases agree with TRBD1. V lost 2 bases and J lost 8; bases outside the gene matches: 8. Germline V lookup: CDR1 MGHRA, CDR2 YSYEKL. This CDR3 is built from 15 residues. The CDR3 nucleotides are TGCGCCAGCAGCCAATTACAGGGGAGGCGGGAAAAACTGTTTTTT. This gives the protein CASSQLQGRREKLFF.

The rearrangement uses TRBV5-1 and TRBJ2-3, with D hard to call. Germline CDR1 is SGHRS and CDR2 is YFSETQ. V gave up 0 bases and J gave up 4 bases, with 24 bases separating them. The CDR3 runs to 19 residues. The CDR3 is CASSLDTIGRRLKPDTQYF. In nucleotides, the CDR3 is TGCGCCAGCAGCTTGGATACTATAGGCCGGCGATTGAAGCCAGATACGCAGTATTTT.

The chain has TRBV25-1 and TRBJ1-2, with a tentative D call TRBD1 (5 bases). Per the germline V gene, CDR1 is MGHDK and CDR2 is SYGVNS. Deletions cut 5 bases from V and 4 bases from J, with 14 bases between. The CDR3 spans 14 residues. CDR3 sequence (DNA): TGTGCCAGCAGTTCAGGGAACCTTGGCTATGGCTACACCTTC. This sequence encodes CASSSGNLGYGYTF.

The rearrangement uses TRBV5-1 and TRBJ2-3; a weak D match, TRBD2 (5 bases). V gave up 3 bases and J gave up 0 bases, with 23 bases separating them. This CDR3 is built from 19 residues. The germline V gene encodes CDR1 SGHRS and CDR2 YFSETQ. CDR3 in amino acids: CASSSTPPTVRTSTDTQYF. CDR3 bases: TGCGCCAGCAGCTCCACACCTCCCACAGTGAGGACTAGCACAGATACGCAGTATTTT.

This chain links TRBV19 with TRBJ1-6, with D possibly TRBD1 on 6 matching bases. Per germline, CDR1 LNHDA and CDR2 SQIVND (reference sequence). This CDR3 region has 16 residues. With 6 bases removed from V and 7 bases from J, the gap between germline ends came to 19 bases. CDR3 protein: CASRKQGQAGNSPLHF. CDR3 nucleotides: TGTGCCAGTAGAAAACAGGGTCAAGCGGGAAATTCACCCCTCCACTTT.

V gene TRBV14 combines with J gene TRBJ2-7; no clear D. The V gene's germline CDR1 is SGHDN and CDR2 FVKESK. V was clipped by 5 bases and J by 5 bases, with 10 bases between them. This CDR3 has 12 residues. Here the CDR3 reads CASSSGANEQYF. In DNA, the CDR3 is TGTGCCAGCAGCTCAGGCGCGAACGAGCAGTACTTC.